This T cell receptor (beta chain) was sequenced during a study of identical twins. This clonotype showed up many times. Antigen specificity is unknown. This CDR3 is built from 12 residues. Trimming cost V 0 bases and J 3 bases, with 3 bases left between them. The germline CDR1 and CDR2 sequences are SEHNR and FQNEAQ (reference sequence). General study findings and limits: Sharing of beta out-of-frame sequences by twins showed a weaker excess.

A universal primer site arose from template switching, and cDNA bore unique molecular identifiers. Via MiXCR, TCRdb re-called the 5' RACE reads, giving one row per CDR3 protein. The sample records about 690,000 distinct CDR3 sequences, 5.5% to 7.5% being singletons. Only healthy Caucasians were enrolled as donors. The TCR originated in a man between 18 and 35 years old in good health. The chain carries TRBV7-9 and TRBJ2-7; D is unclear. Material: naive T cells sorted from blood. The CDR3 nucleotides read TGTGCCAGCAGCTTAGCGAACTACGAGCAGTACTTC. It translates to CASSLANYEQYF.